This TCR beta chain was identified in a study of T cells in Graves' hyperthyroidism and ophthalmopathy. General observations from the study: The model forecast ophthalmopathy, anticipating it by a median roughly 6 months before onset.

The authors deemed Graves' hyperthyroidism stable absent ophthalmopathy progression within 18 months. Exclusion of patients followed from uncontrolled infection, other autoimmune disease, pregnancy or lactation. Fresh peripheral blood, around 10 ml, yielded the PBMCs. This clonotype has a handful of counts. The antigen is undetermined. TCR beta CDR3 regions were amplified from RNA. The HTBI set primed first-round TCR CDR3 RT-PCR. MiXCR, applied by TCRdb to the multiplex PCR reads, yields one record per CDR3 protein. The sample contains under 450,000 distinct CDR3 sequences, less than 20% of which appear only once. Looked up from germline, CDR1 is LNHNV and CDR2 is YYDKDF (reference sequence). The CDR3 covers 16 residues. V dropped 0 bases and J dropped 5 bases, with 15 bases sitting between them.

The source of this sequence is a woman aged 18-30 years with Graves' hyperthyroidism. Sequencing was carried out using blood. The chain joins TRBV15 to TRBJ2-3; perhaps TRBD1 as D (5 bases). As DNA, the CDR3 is TGTGCCACCAGCAGAGACCTACAGGCGTCGGGAGATACGCAGTATTTT. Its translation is CATSRDLQASGDTQYF.